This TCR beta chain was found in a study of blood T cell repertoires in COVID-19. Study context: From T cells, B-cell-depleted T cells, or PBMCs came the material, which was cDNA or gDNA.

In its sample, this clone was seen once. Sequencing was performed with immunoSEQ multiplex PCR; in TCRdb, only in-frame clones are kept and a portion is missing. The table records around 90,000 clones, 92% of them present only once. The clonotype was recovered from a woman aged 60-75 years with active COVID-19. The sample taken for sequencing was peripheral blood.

Written as DNA, the CDR3 is TGTGCCAGCAGCTTGGCCGGGGCGGGGAGCAATGAGCAGTTCTTC. Protein: CASSLAGAGSNEQFF. The rearrangement links TRBV7-6 to TRBJ2-1, with TRBD2 as a possible D gene (6 bases). Germline V gives CDR1 SGHVS, CDR2 FNYEAQ. The CDR3 is 15 amino acids. Trimming pared 3 bases from V and 6 bases from J, leaving 15 bases between.